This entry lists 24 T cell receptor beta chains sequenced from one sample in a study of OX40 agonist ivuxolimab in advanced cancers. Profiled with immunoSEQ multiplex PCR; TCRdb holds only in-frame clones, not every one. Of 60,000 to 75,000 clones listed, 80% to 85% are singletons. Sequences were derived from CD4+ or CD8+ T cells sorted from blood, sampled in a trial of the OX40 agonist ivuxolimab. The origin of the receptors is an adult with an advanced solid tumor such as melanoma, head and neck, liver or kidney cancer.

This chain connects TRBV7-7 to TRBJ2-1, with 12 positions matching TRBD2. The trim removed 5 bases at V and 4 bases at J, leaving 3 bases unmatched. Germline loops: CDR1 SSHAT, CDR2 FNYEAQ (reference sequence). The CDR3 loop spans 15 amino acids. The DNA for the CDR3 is TGTGCCAGCAGCCCTAGCGGGAGGGGGTACAATGAGCAGTTCTTC. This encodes CASSPSGRGYNEQFF.

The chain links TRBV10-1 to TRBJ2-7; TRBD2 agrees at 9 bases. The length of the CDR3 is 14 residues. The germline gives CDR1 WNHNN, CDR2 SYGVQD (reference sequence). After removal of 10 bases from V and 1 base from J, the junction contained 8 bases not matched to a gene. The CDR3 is CATKASGTSYEQYF. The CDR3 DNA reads TGCGCCACCAAGGCTAGCGGGACTTCCTACGAGCAGTACTTC.

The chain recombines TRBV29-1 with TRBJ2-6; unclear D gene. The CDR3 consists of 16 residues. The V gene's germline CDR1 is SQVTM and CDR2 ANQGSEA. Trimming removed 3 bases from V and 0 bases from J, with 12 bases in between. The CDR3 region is CSVEGSRVSGANVLTF. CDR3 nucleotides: TGCAGCGTTGAGGGCAGTAGAGTCTCTGGGGCCAACGTCCTGACTTTC.

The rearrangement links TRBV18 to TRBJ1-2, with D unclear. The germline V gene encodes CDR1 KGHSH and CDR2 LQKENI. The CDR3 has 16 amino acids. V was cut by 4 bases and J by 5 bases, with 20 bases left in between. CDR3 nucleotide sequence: TGTGCCAGCTCACGGGGATCGACCAGGACGGTGTATGGCTACACCTTC. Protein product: CASSRGSTRTVYGYTF.

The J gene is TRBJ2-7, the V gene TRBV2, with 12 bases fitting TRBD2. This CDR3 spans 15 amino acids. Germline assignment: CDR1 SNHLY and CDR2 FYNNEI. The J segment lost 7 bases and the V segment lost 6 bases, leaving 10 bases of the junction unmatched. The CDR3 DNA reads TGTGCCAGCAGCCCACTAGCGGGAGGCGACGGAGAGCAGTACTTC. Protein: CASSPLAGGDGEQYF.

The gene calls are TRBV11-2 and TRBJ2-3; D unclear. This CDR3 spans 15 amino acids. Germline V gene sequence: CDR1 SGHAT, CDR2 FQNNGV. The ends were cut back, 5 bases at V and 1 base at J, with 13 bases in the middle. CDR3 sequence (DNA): TGTGCCAGCAGCCTAAACACCCTCGGCACAGATACGCAGTATTTT. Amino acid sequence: CASSLNTLGTDTQYF.

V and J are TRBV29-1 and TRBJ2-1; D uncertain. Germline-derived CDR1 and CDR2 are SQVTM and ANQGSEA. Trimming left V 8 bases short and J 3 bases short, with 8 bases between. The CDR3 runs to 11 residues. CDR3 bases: TGCAGCCCTAGGAGCTACAATGAGCAGTTCTTC. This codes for CSPRSYNEQFF.

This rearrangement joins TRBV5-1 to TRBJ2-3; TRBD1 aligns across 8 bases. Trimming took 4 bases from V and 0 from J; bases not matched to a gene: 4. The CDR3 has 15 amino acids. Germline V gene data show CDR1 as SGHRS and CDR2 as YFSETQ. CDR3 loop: CASSRDRPSTDTQYF. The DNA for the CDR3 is TGCGCCAGCAGCCGGGACAGGCCTAGCACAGATACGCAGTATTTT.

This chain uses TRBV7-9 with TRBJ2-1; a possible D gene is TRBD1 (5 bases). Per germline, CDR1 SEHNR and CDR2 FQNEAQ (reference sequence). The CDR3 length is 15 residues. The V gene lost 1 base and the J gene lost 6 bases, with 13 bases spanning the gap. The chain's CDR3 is CASSLETGWRNEQFF. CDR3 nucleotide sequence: TGTGCCAGCAGCTTAGAAACAGGCTGGCGCAATGAGCAGTTCTTC.

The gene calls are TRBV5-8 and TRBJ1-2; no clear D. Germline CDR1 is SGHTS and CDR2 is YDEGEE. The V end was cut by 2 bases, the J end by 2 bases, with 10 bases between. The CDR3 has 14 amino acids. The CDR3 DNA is TGTGCCAGCAGCTTTGGGAGGGCGAACTATGGCTACACCTTC. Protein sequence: CASSFGRANYGYTF.

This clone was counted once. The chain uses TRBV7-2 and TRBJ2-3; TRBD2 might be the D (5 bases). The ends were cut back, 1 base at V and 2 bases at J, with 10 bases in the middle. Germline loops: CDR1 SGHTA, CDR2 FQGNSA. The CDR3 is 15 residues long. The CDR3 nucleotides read TGTGCCAGCAGCTTAGGAGCGGTTAACACAGATACGCAGTATTTT. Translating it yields CASSLGAVNTDTQYF.

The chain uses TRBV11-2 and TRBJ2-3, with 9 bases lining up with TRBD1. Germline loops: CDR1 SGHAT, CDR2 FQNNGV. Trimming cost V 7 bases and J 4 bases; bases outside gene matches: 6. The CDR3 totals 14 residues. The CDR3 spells CASTGDRVADTQYF. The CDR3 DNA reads TGTGCCAGCACCGGGGACAGGGTCGCAGATACGCAGTATTTT.

The CDR3, as DNA: TGTGCCAGCAGCGTAGATATGACAGGGACCTACGAGCAGTACTTC. Translating it yields CASSVDMTGTYEQYF. The chain carries TRBV9 and TRBJ2-7; 7 bases agree with TRBD1. Germline V gene data show CDR1 as SGDLS and CDR2 as YYNGEE. The length of the CDR3 is 15 residues. Trimming at V came to 0 bases and at J to 2 bases, leaving 5 bases not matched to a gene.

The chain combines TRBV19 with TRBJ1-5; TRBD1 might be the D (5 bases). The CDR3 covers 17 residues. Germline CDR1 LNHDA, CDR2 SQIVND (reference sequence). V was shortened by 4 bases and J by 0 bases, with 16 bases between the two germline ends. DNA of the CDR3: TGTGCCAGTAGTAACCCGGGACGGACTTATAGCAATCAGCCCCAGCATTTT. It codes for CASSNPGRTYSNQPQHF.

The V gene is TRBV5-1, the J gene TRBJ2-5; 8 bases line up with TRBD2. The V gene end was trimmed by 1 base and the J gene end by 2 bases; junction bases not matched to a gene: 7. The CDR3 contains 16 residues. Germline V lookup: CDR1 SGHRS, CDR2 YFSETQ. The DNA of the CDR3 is TGCGCCAGCAGCTTGATCGGGGTAGCGGGACAAGAGACCCAGTACTTC. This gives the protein CASSLIGVAGQETQYF. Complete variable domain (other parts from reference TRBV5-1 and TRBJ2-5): KAGVTQTPRYLIKTRGQQVTLSCSPISGHRSVSWYQQTPGQGLQFLFEYFSETQRNKGNFPGRFSGRQFSNSRSEMNVSTLELGDSALYLCASSLIGVAGQETQYFGPGTRLLVL.

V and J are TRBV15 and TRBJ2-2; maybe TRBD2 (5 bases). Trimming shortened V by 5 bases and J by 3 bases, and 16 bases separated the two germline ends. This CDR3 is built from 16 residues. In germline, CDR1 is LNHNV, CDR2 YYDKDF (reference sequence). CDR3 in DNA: TGTGCCACCAGCGGGAGTGAGAGTTTGGACACCGGGGAGCTGTTTTTT. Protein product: CATSGSESLDTGELFF.

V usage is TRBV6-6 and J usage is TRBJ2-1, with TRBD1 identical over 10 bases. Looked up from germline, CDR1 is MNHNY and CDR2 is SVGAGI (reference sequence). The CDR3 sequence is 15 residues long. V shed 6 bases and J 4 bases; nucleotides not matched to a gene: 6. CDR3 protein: CASSQTGGGYNEQFF. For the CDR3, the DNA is TGTGCCAGCAGCCAGACAGGGGGCGGGTACAATGAGCAGTTCTTC.

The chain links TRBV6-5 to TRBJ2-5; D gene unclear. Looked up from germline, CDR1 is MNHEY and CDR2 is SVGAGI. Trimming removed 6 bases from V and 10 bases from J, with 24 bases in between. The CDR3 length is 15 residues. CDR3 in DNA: TGTGCCAGCAGAATGGGTTCTGAGGAAGTTTGGAGCCAGTACTTC. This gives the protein CASRMGSEEVWSQYF.

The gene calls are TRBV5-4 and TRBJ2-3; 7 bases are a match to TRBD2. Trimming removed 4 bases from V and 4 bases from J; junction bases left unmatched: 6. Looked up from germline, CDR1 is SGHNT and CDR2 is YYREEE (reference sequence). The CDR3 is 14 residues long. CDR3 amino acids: CASSGMAGADTQYF. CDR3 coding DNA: TGTGCCAGCAGCGGGATGGCGGGAGCAGATACGCAGTATTTT.

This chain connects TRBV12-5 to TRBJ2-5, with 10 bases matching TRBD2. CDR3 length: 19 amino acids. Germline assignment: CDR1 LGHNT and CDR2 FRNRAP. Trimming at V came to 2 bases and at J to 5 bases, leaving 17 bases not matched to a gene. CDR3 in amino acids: CASGLTPRGGLAVSETQYF. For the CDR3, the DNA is TGTGCTAGTGGTTTGACACCAAGAGGCGGACTAGCGGTATCGGAGACCCAGTACTTC. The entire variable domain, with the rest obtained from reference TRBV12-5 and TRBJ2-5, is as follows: DARVTQTPRHKVTEMGQEVTMRCQPILGHNTVFWYRQTMMQGLELLAYFRNRAPLDDSGMPKDRFSAEMPDATLATLKIQPSEPRDSAVYFCASGLTPRGGLAVSETQYFGPGTRLLVL.

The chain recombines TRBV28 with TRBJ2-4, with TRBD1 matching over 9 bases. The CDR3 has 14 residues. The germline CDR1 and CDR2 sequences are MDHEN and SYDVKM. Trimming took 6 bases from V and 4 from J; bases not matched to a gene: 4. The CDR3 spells CASRDRGFKNIQYF. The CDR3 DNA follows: TGTGCCAGCAGGGACAGGGGTTTTAAAAACATTCAGTACTTC.

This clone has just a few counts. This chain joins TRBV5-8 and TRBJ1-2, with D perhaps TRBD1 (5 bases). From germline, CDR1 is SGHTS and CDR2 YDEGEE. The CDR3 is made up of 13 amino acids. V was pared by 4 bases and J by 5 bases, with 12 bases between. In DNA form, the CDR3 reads TGTGCCAGCAGCGTTCGACAGATATATGGCTACACCTTC. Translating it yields CASSVRQIYGYTF.

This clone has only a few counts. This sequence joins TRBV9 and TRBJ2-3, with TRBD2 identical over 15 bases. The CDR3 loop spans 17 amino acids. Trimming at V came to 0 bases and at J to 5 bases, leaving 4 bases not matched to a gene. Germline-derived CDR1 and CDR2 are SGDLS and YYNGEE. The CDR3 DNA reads TGTGCCAGCAGCGTAGTCGGACTAGCGGGGGGGCGAGATACGCAGTATTTT. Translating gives CASSVVGLAGGRDTQYF.

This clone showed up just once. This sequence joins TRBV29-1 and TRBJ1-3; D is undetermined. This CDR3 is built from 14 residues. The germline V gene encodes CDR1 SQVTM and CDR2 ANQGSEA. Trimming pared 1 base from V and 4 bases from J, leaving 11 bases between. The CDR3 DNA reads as TGCAGCGTTGAAGGGATCAAGGGAGGAAACACCATATATTTT. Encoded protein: CSVEGIKGGNTIYF.